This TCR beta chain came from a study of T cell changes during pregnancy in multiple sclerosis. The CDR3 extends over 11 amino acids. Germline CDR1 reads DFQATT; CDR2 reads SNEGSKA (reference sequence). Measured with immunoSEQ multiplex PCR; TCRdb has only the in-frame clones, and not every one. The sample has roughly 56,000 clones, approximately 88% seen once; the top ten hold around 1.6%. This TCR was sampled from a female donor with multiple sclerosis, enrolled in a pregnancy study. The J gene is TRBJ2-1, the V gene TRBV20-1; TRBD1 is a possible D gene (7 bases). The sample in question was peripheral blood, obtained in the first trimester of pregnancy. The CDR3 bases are TGCAGCGGGGGACAGAACAATGAGCAGTTCTTC. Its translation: CSGGQNNEQFF.